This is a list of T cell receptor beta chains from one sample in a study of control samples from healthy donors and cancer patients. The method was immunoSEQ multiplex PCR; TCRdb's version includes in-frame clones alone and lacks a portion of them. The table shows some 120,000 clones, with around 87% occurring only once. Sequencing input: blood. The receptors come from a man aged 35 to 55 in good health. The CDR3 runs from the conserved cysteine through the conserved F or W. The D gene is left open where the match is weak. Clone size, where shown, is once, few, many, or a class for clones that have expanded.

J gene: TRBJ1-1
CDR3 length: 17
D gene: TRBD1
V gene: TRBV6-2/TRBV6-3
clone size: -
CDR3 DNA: TGTGCCAGCTGCCTACTGTTCGACAGGGGGACGGACACTGAAGCTTTCTTT
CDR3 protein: CASCLLFDRGTDTEAFF

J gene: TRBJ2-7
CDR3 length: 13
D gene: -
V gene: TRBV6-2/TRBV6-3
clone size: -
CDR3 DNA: TGTGCCAGCAGCCCGACAGAAACCTCAGAGCAGTACTTC
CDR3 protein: CASSPTETSEQYF

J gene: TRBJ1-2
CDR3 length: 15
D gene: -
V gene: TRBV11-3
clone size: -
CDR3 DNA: TGTGCCAGCAGCCAGGGACGGGGCTTAACCTATGGCTACACCTTC
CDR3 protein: CASSQGRGLTYGYTF

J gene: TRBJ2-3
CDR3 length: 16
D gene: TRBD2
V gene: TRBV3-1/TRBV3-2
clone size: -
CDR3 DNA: TGTGCCAGCAGCCACCATGCGGGGGTACTCACAGATACGCAGTATTTT
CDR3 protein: CASSHHAGVLTDTQYF

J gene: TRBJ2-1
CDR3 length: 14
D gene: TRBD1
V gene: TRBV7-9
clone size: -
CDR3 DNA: TGTGCCAGCAACCAGGACAGGGGGCGTAATGAGCAGTTCTTC
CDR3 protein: CASNQDRGRNEQFF

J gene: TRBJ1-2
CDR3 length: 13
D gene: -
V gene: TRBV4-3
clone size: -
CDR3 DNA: TGCGCCAGCAGCCAAAAACAGGGCTATGGCTACACCTTC
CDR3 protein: CASSQKQGYGYTF

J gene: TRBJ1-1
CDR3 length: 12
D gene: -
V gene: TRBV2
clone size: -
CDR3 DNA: TGTGCCAGCAGCGATATTCGCCCTGAAGCTTTCTTT
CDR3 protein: CASSDIRPEAFF

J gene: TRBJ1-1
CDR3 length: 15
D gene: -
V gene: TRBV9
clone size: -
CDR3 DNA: TGTGCCAGCAGCCCGGGGGGGCGCGGGTACACTGAAGCTTTCTTT
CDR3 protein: CASSPGGRGYTEAFF

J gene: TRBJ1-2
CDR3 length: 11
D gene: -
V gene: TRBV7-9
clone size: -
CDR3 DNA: TGTGCCAGCAGCGAATATTATGGCTACACCTTC
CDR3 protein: CASSEYYGYTF

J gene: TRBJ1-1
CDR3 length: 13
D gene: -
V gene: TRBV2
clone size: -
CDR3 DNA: TGTGCCAGCAGTGAACTTACCGACGAAGAAGCTTTCTTT
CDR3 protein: CASSELTDEEAFF

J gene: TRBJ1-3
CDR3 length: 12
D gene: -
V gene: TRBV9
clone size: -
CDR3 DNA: TGTGCCAGCAGCGCCACGCGGGGCGCCATATATTTT
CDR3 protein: CASSATRGAIYF

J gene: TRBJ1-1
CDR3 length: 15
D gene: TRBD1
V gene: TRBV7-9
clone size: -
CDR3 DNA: TGTGCCAGCAGCCAGGGGGGGCCGATGAACACTGAAGCTTTCTTT
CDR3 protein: CASSQGGPMNTEAFF

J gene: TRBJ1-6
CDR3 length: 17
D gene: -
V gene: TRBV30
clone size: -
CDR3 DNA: TGTGCCTGGAGTGTCTTCAGGGTTGGCACCTATAATTCACCCCTCCACTTT
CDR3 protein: CAWSVFRVGTYNSPLHF

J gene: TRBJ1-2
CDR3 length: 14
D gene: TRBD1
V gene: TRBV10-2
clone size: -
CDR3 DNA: TGCGCCAGCACCGGACAGGGTGATAACTATGGCTACACCTTC
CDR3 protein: CASTGQGDNYGYTF

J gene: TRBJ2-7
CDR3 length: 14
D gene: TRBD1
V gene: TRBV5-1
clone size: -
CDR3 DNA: TGCGCCAGCAGCTTGGCGAGGGGGCTCTACGAGCAGTACTTC
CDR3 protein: CASSLARGLYEQYF

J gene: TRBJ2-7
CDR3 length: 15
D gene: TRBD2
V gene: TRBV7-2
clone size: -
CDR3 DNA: TGTGCCAGCAGCTTAGTTACGGGGACTACCTACGAGCAGTACTTC
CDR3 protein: CASSLVTGTTYEQYF

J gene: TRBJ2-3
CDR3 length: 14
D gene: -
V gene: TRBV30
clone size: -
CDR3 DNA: TGTGCCTGGAGTAGGGGGGCCCCCACAGATACGCAGTATTTT
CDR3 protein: CAWSRGAPTDTQYF

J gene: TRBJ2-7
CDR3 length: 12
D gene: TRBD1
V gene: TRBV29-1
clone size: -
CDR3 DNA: TGCAGCGTATTGGGACAGAACTACGAGCAGTACTTC
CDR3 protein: CSVLGQNYEQYF

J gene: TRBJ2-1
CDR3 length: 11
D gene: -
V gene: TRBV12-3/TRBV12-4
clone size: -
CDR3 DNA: TGTGCCTCGGGAGAAGCTAATGAGCAGTTCTTC
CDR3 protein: CASGEANEQFF

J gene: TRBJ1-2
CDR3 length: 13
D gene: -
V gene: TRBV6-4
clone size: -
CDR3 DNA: TGTGCCAGCAGTCGGAGCGGCCACTATGGCTACACCTTC
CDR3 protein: CASSRSGHYGYTF

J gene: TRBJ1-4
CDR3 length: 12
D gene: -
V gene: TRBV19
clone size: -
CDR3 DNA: TGTGCCAGTAGATCGCCCCATGAAAAACTGTTTTTT
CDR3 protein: CASRSPHEKLFF

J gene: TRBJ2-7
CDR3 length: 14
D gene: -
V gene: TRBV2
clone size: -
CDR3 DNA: TGTGCCAGCAGCGTCGGCGGAGGGGCCTACGAGCAGTACTTC
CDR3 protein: CASSVGGGAYEQYF

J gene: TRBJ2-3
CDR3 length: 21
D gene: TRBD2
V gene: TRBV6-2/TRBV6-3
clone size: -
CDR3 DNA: TGTGCCAGCAGTTACCTCCTGACGGACAGCGGGGGAACCTACCGCACAGATACGCAGTATTTT
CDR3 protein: CASSYLLTDSGGTYRTDTQYF

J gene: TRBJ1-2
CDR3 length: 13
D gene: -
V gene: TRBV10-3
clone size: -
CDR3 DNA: TGTGCCATCAGTGATTGGAATAACTATGGCTACACCTTC
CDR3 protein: CAISDWNNYGYTF

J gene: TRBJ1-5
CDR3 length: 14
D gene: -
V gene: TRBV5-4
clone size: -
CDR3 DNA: TGTGCCAGCAGCTTGGCCGGGGCATATCAGCCCCAGCATTTT
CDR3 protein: CASSLAGAYQPQHF

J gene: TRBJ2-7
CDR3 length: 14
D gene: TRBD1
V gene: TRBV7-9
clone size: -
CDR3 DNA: TGTGCCAGCAGCCCCGGGACAGTCCTTTTCGAGCAGTACTTC
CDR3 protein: CASSPGTVLFEQYF

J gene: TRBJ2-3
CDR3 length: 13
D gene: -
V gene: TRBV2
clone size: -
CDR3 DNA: TGTGCCAGCAGTGACCATAACACAGATACGCAGTATTTT
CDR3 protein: CASSDHNTDTQYF

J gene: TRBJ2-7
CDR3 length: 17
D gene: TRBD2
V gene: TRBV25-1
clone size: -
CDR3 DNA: TGTGCCAGCAGTGATTTCGGGGCGGGGGGGTTGTCCTACGAGCAGTACTTC
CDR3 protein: CASSDFGAGGLSYEQYF

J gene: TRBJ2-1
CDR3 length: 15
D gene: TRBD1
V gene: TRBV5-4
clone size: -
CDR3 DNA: TGTGCCAGCAGCCAGGGACAGAGCTCCTACAATGAGCAGTTCTTC
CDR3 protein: CASSQGQSSYNEQFF

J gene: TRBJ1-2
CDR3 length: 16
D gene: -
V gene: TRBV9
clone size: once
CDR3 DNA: TGTGCCAGCAGCCCCCCTGGAATGGGGAGGGCGTCGGGCTACACCTTC
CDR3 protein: CASSPPGMGRASGYTF

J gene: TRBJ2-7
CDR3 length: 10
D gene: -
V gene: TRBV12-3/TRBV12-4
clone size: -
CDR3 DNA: TGTGCCAGCACCCCCACCGAGCAGTACTTC
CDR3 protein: CASTPTEQYF

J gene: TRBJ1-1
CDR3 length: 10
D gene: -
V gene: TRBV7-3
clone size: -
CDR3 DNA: TGTGCCAGCAGTCAGCATGAAGCTTTCTTT
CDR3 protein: CASSQHEAFF

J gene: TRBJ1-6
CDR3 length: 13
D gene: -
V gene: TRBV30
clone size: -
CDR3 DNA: TGTGCCTGGAGTCTCGGGGGAATTTCACCCCTCCACTTT
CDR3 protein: CAWSLGGISPLHF

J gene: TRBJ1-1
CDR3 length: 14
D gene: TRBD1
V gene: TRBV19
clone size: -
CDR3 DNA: TGTGCCAGTAGCCGTGGGACAGAGAACACTGAAGCTTTCTTT
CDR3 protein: CASSRGTENTEAFF

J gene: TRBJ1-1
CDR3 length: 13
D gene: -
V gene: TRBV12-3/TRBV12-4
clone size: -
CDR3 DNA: TGTGCCAGCAGTTTGGTAGGTGGCCCGGAAGCTTTCTTT
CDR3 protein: CASSLVGGPEAFF

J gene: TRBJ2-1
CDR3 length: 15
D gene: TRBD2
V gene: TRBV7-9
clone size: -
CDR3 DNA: TGTGCCAGCAGCTTACCGCGGGGGGGCCTCGGGGAGCAGTTCTTC
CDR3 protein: CASSLPRGGLGEQFF

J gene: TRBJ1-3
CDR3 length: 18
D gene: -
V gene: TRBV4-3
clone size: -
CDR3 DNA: TGCGCCAGCAGCCAAGAAGGTGGCCAGGGATACTCTGGAAACACCATATATTTT
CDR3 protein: CASSQEGGQGYSGNTIYF

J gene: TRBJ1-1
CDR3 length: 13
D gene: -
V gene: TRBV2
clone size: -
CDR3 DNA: TGTGCCAGCCAAAGGAACTCGAACACTGAAGCTTTCTTT
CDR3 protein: CASQRNSNTEAFF

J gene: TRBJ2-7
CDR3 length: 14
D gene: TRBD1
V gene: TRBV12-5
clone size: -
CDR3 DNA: TGTGCTAGTGGTTCCAACAGGGGGCCCTACGAGCAGTACTTC
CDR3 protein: CASGSNRGPYEQYF

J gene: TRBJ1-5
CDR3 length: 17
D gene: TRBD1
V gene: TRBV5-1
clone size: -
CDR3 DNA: TGCGCCAGCAGCGCCGGGACAGGTCGGAGGTCCAATCAGCCCCAGCATTTT
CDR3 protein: CASSAGTGRRSNQPQHF

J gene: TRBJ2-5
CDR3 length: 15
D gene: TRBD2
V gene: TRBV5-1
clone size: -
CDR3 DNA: TGCGCCAGCAGCTTCACTAGCGGGGCACAAGAGACCCAGTACTTC
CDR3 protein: CASSFTSGAQETQYF

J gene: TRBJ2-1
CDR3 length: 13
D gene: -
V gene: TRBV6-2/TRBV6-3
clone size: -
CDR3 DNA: TGTGCCAGCAGTTGGAACAGGGCCAATGAGCAGTTCTTC
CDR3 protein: CASSWNRANEQFF

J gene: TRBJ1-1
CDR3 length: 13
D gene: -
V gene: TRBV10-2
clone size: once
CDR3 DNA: TGCGCCAGCAGCCGGACAGAGAACACTGAAGCTTTCTTT
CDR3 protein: CASSRTENTEAFF

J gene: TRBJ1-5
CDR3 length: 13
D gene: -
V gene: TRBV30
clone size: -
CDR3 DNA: TGTGCCTGGGCCAGGGGATACGGTCAGCCCCAGCATTTT
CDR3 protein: CAWARGYGQPQHF

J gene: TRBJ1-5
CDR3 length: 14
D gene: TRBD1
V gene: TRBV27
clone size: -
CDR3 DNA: TGTGCCAGCAGTTTCAGGGGGGGATATCAGCCCCAGCATTTT
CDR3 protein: CASSFRGGYQPQHF

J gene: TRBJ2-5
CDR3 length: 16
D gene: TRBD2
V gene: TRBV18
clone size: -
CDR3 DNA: TGTGCCAGCTCACCCACTATCGGGGGGGTCCGGGAGACCCAGTACTTC
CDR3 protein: CASSPTIGGVRETQYF

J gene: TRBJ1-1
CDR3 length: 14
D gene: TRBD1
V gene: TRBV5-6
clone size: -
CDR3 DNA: TGTGCCAGCAGCTTCAGGGGGCGGGGGACTGAAGCTTTCTTT
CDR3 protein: CASSFRGRGTEAFF

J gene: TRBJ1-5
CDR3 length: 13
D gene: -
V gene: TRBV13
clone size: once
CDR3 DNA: TGTGCCAGCAGCGTAAACAACAATCAGCCCCAGCATTTT
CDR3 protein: CASSVNNNQPQHF

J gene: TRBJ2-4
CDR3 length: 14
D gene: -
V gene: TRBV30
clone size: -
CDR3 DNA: TGTGCCTGGAGTCCTGATAGTGTTGCAAACATTCAGTACTTC
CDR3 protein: CAWSPDSVANIQYF

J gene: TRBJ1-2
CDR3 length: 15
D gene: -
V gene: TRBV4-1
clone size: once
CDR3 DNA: TGCGCCAGCAGCCAAGTTACAGGGACATACTATGGCTACACCTTC
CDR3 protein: CASSQVTGTYYGYTF

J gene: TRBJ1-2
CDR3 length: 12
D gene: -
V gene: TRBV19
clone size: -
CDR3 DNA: TGTGCCAGTAGTATGGACAGTTATGGCTACACCTTC
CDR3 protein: CASSMDSYGYTF

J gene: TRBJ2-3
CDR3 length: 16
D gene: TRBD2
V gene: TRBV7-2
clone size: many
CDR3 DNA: TGTGCCAGCAGCTTAAGTCCTAGCGGGGGAGGCGATACGCAGTATTTT
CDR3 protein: CASSLSPSGGGDTQYF

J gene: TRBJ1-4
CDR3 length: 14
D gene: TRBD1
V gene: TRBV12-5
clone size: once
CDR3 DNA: TGTGCTAGTGGTCTACGACAGGGGAATGAAAAACTGTTTTTT
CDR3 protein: CASGLRQGNEKLFF